This TCR beta chain was recovered during a study of PD-L1 blockade in urothelial cancer. Germline V gives CDR1 LNHDA, CDR2 SQIVND (reference sequence). Germline trimming cut 3 bases from V and 7 bases from J; bases unmatched to any gene: 2. CDR3 length equals 13 residues. The protocol was immunoSEQ multiplex PCR, while the TCRdb copy is restricted to in-frame clones and leaves out a portion. The repertoire has 15,000 or so clones, approximately 88% of them found once; the top ten carry 13% to 15%. The source was PBMCs, collected around atezolizumab (anti-PD-L1) treatment. This receptor was identified in a man in his sixties or seventies with urothelial cancer. This chain connects TRBV19 to TRBJ2-2, with 7 bases that match TRBD2. CDR3 nucleotide sequence: TGTGCCAGTAGTATGGGGGGGTTCGGGGAGCTGTTTTTT. Translating it yields CASSMGGFGELFF.